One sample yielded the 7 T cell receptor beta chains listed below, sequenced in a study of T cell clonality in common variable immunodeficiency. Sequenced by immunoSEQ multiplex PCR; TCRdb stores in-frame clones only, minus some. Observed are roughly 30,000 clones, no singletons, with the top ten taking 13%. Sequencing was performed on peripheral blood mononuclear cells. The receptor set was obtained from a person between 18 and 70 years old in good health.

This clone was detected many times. CDR3 DNA (partial): TGTGCCAGCGGGACAGGGACCACAGATACG. This gives the protein CASGTGTTDT. The whole CDR3 region reads CASGTGTTDTQYF. This chain links TRBV11-3 with TRBJ2-3; 9 positions agree with TRBD1. The read ends 3 residues before the CDR3 terminus; that terminus is restored from the germline J gene. The CDR3 covers 13 residues. Trimming at V came to 8 bases and at J to 2 bases, leaving 2 bases not matched to a gene. The V gene's germline CDR1 is SGHNT and CDR2 YENEEA.

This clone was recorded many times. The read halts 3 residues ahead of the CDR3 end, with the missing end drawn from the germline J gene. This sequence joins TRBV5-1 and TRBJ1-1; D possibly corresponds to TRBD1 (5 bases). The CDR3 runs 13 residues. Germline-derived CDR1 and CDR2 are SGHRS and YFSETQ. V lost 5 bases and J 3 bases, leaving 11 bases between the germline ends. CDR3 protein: CASSPSRDTEAFF. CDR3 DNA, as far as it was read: TGCGCCAGCAGTCCATCCAGGGACACTGAA.

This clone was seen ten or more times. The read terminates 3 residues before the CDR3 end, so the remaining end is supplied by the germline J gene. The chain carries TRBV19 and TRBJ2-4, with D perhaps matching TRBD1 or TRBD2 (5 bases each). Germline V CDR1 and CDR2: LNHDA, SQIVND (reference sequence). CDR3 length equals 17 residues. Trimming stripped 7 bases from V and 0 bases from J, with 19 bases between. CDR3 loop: CASTPRQGASAKNIQYF. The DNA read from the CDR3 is TGTGCCAGTACCCCGAGGCAGGGAGCCTCAGCCAAAAACATT.

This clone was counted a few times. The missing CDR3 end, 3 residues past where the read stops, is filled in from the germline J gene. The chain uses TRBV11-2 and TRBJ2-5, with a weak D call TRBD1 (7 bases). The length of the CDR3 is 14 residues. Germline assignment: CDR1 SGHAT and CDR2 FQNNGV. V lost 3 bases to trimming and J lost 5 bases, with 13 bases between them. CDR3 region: CASSLQGGGETQYF. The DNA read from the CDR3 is TGTGCCAGCAGCTTGCAGGGGGGCGGGGAGACC.

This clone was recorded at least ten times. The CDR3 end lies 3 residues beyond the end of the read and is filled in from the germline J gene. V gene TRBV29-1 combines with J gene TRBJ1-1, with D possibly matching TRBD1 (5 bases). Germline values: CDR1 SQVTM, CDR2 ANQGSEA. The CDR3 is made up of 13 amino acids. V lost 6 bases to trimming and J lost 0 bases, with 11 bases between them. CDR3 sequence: CSVPDIMNTEAFF. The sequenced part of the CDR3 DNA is TGCAGCGTGCCGGACATCATGAACACTGAA.

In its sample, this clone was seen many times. The chain's CDR3 is CASSPRKGGSNSPLHF. The sequenced part of the CDR3 DNA is TGTGCCAGCAGCCCTCGCAAGGGGGGGTCGAATTCACCC. This chain links TRBV3-1 (or the pseudogene TRBV3-2) with TRBJ1-6; the D gene is possibly TRBD1 (6 bases). Read sequence stops 3 residues before the CDR3 end, and the germline J gene provides the missing end. Looked up from germline, CDR1 is LGHDT and CDR2 is YNNKEL (reference sequence). The CDR3 covers 16 residues. Trimming left V 4 bases short and J 7 bases short, with 17 bases between.

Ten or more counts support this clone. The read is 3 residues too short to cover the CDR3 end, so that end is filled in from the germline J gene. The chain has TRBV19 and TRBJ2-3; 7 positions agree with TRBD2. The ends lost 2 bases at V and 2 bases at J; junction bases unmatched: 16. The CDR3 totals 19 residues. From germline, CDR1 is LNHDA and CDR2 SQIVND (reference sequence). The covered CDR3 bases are TGTGCCAGTAGTATAAAGCTCCCCTCTCGCGGGGGAAACACAGATACG. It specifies CASSIKLPSRGGNTDT. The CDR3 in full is CASSIKLPSRGGNTDTQYF.